The source of this TCR beta chain is a study of cytomegalovirus exposure and HLA in healthy donors. Whole-study results and caveats: The finding came from a later analysis; first-cohort TCR clusters tended to co-occur in the 120 or so validation repertoires. CMV antigen specificity of three CMV-associated chains was confirmed in vitro. Overall, roughly 160 TCR beta chains were annotated as cytomegalovirus-associated.

The donors were part of the approximately 130-subject validation cohort, which stood apart from the 666-subject first cohort. Trimming pared 5 bases from V and 3 bases from J, leaving 13 bases between. The CDR3 covers 14 residues. CDR1 is SGHTA and CDR2 is FQGNSA in the germline V gene. This clone has only one observation. Its target is unknown. Clones were read by immunoSEQ multiplex PCR, and TCRdb kept only the in-frame ones, dropping some. This sample yields approximately 150,000 clones, of which around 85% are seen a single time; 2% to 2.5% belongs to the top ten. This sequence joins TRBV7-2 and TRBJ1-1; D unclear. This clonotype was sampled from a man aged 25-40 years in good health and CMV-seropositive. Sequenced material: PBMCs. The CDR3 DNA sequence: TGTGCCAGCAGCCCTCGGGGAATTGACACTGAAGCTTTCTTT. Protein sequence: CASSPRGIDTEAFF.